The rows below give T cell receptor beta chains drawn from one sample of a study of Graves' ophthalmopathy and Graves' hyperthyroidism. TCRdb ran MiXCR on the multiplex PCR reads and lists one entry per CDR3 protein. In the table there are about 740,000 distinct CDR3 sequences, roughly two fifths of which are singletons. The sample consisted of peripheral blood. The receptor set was obtained from an adult man with Graves' ophthalmopathy. Each CDR3 is given with its conserved first and last residue. The D gene is left open where the match is weak. For some rows the clone size is stated as once, few or many, or as a class when expanded; others skip it.

size,D,V,J,CDR3,DNA
few,TRBD1,TRBV7-9,TRBJ1-6,CASSLVSGGTANSPLHF,TGTGCCAGCAGCTTAGTATCAGGGGGCACGGCGAATTCACCCCTCCACTTT
few,.,TRBV12-3/TRBV12-4,TRBJ2-7,CASSLRPGQTYEQYF,TGTGCCAGCAGTCTGAGACCCGGACAGACCTACGAGCAGTACTTC
.,TRBD1,TRBV4-3,TRBJ2-2,CASSLEDRGGTGELFF,TGCGCCAGCAGCCTTGAGGACAGGGGCGGCACCGGGGAGCTGTTTTTT
.,TRBD1,TRBV7-2,TRBJ2-5,CASSLLATGSETQYF,TGTGCCAGCAGCTTGTTGGCGACAGGGTCAGAGACCCAGTACTTC
.,.,TRBV28,TRBJ1-2,CASSFLGADYGYTF,TGTGCCAGCAGTTTCCTCGGGGCAGACTATGGCTACACCTTC
few,TRBD1,TRBV9,TRBJ2-7,CASSPHDRSRGSEQYF,TGTGCCAGCAGCCCCCACGACAGAAGCAGGGGGAGCGAGCAGTACTTC
many,.,TRBV29-1,TRBJ2-2,CSVEEQNTGELFF,TGCAGCGTTGAAGAACAGAACACCGGGGAGCTGTTTTTT
few,.,TRBV4-3,TRBJ1-1,CASSQALVRGTEAFF,TGCGCCAGCAGCCAAGCTCTAGTCAGGGGCACTGAAGCTTTCTTT
many,.,TRBV11-2,TRBJ1-6,CASSFSSPNSPLHF,TGTGCCAGCAGCTTCTCCAGCCCCAATTCACCCCTCCACTTT
many,TRBD2,TRBV10-3,TRBJ2-7,CAISEPRLAGASYEQYF,TGTGCCATCAGTGAGCCTCGACTAGCGGGAGCATCCTACGAGCAGTACTTC
once,TRBD1,TRBV10-3,TRBJ1-3,CASSFSAGGSGNTIYF,TGTGCCAGCAGTTTTTCCGCAGGGGGCTCTGGAAACACCATATATTTT
few,TRBD1,TRBV4-3,TRBJ1-2,CASSQDPGQPYGYTF,TGCGCCAGCAGCCAAGATCCGGGACAGCCCTATGGCTACACCTTC
few,TRBD1,TRBV9,TRBJ2-2,CASSFRQGGWGELFF,TGTGCCAGCAGCTTTCGACAGGGCGGTTGGGGGGAGCTGTTTTTT
.,.,TRBV2,TRBJ2-5,CASSQNFGVTQETQYF,TGTGCCAGCAGCCAAAACTTCGGGGTTACTCAAGAGACCCAGTACTTC
few,.,TRBV2,TRBJ1-2,CASSEGQGYNYGYTF,TGTGCCAGCAGTGAAGGGCAGGGGTATAACTATGGCTACACCTTC
many,.,TRBV7-9,TRBJ1-2,CASAGAAGYTF,TGTGCCAGCGCGGGGGCGGCTGGCTACACCTTC
.,.,TRBV2,TRBJ1-4,CASSGQVREKLFF,TGTGCCAGCAGTGGGCAGGTTCGTGAAAAACTGTTTTTT
.,.,TRBV19,TRBJ2-5,CASSLATTSGPQEAQYF,TGTGCCAGCAGCTTAGCGACGACGAGCGGGCCACAAGAGGCCCAGTACTTC
many,.,TRBV25-1,TRBJ1-5,CASSAGGNQPQHF,TGTGCCAGCAGTGCAGGCGGCAATCAGCCCCAGCATTTT
many,.,TRBV5-6,TRBJ2-7,CASRKAQGEQYF,TGTGCCAGCAGGAAGGCACAGGGCGAGCAGTACTTC
many,.,TRBV24-1,TRBJ1-5,CASGIQPQHF,TGTGCCAGCGGTATTCAGCCCCAGCATTTT
few,TRBD1,TRBV29-1,TRBJ2-5,CSSGQGAETQYF,TGCAGCTCGGGACAGGGCGCTGAGACCCAGTACTTC
.,.,TRBV25-1,TRBJ2-2,CASSARGDTGELFF,TGTGCCAGCAGTGCTAGAGGAGACACCGGGGAGCTGTTTTTT
.,.,TRBV4-1,TRBJ2-7,CASSQEGVSYEQYF,TGCGCCAGCAGCCAAGAGGGGGTTTCCTACGAGCAGTACTTC
.,.,TRBV29-1,TRBJ2-7,CSLVSSPNSYEQYF,TGCAGCTTGGTATCGTCCCCAAACTCCTACGAGCAGTACTTC
.,.,TRBV29-1,TRBJ1-4,CSVDRGGGTTNEKLFF,TGCAGCGTTGACAGAGGGGGTGGCACAACTAATGAAAAACTGTTTTTT
many,.,TRBV25-1,TRBJ2-2,CASSSRRTGELFF,TGTGCCAGCAGCAGCCGACGGACCGGGGAGCTGTTTTTT
.,TRBD1,TRBV10-3,TRBJ2-7,CAISEYGQGPYEQYF,TGTGCCATCAGTGAGTACGGACAGGGTCCCTACGAGCAGTACTTC
.,TRBD1,TRBV12-5,TRBJ1-1,CASAPGGAGTEAFF,TGTGCTAGTGCCCCAGGGGGGGCCGGCACTGAAGCTTTCTTT
many,.,TRBV6-5,TRBJ1-2,CASTNGPGAYGYTF,TGTGCCAGCACCAACGGACCGGGGGCTTATGGCTACACCTTC
.,.,TRBV25-1,TRBJ2-7,CASSEFGSSYEQNF,TGTGCCAGCAGTGAATTCGGGAGCTCCTACGAGCAGAACTTT
many,.,TRBV10-3,TRBJ1-3,CAIKPPGSGGNTIYF,TGTGCCATCAAGCCACCGGGATCGGGCGGAAACACCATATATTTT
few,.,TRBV12-3/TRBV12-4,TRBJ2-7,CASSRSWGGEATYEQYF,TGTGCCAGCAGTCGCAGCTGGGGCGGGGAAGCAACCTACGAGCAGTACTTC
once,.,TRBV2,TRBJ2-7,CAGSGQGREQYF,TGTGCCGGCAGTGGCCAAGGGCGTGAGCAGTACTTC
.,TRBD1,TRBV29-1,TRBJ1-5,CSIRQGQSYEHF,TGCAGCATCAGACAGGGGCAATCCTACGAGCATTTT
.,.,TRBV6-6,TRBJ1-1,CASSYIGPQGGAFF,TGTGCCAGCAGTTACATTGGGCCCCAAGGGGGAGCTTTCTTT
many,.,TRBV2,TRBJ2-7,CASRGIYEQYF,TGTGCCAGCAGAGGAATCTACGAGCAGTACTTC
.,.,TRBV9,TRBJ2-2,CASSVATVRTGELFF,TGTGCCAGCAGCGTAGCCACAGTTAGGACCGGGGAGCTGTTTTTT
.,.,TRBV15,TRBJ1-1,CATSQRGSTEAFF,TGTGCCACCAGCCAGAGGGGATCGACTGAAGCTTTCTTT
.,.,TRBV28,TRBJ2-2,CASSYTGGLFF,TGTGCCAGCAGCTACACCGGGGGGCTGTTTTTT
few,.,TRBV9,TRBJ2-6,CASNTLSGANVLTF,TGTGCCAGCAACACACTCTCTGGGGCCAACGTCCTGACTTTC
.,.,TRBV24-1,TRBJ1-5,CATSDQEGQPQHF,TGTGCCACCAGTGACCAGGAGGGTCAGCCCCAGCATTTT
.,TRBD2,TRBV5-1,TRBJ2-7,CASSLTSGRLHEQYF,TGCGCCAGCAGCTTGACTAGCGGGAGACTCCACGAGCAGTACTTC